These 25 T cell receptor beta chains were all obtained from the same sample, sequenced in a study of a mutant IDH1 vaccine in newly diagnosed glioma. Some clones are missing from TCRdb's copy, which holds only in-frame ones; the method was immunoSEQ multiplex PCR. The table has tens of thousands of clones, around three quarters seen once. The time point is: week 35, safety follow-up. Every vaccination contained 300 ug of the mutant IDH1 20-mer peptide and was paired with topical imiquimod. These TCRs are of unknown antigen specificity. The specimen was PBMCs, collected from a glioma patient whose treatment included an IDH1 peptide vaccine. The source is a middle-aged man with glioma. Some clones in this sample may be carry-over from other donors' samples.

The chain uses TRBV30 and TRBJ2-3, with D perhaps TRBD2 (6 bases). This CDR3 contains 13 residues. Germline CDR1 is GTSNPN and CDR2 is SVGIG (reference sequence). The V and J ends lost 2 bases and 1 base respectively, with 7 bases between them. For the CDR3, the DNA is TGTGCCTGGAGTCGCGGGGGCACAGATACGCAGTATTTT. Translation gives CAWSRGGTDTQYF.

This chain uses TRBV6-5 with TRBJ2-7; the match to TRBD1 covers 7 bases. CDR3 length: 15 amino acids. With V trimmed by 0 bases and J by 6 bases, 8 bases remained unmatched. The germline CDR1 and CDR2 sequences are MNHEY and SVGAGI. CDR3 amino acids: CASSYSKEGALEQYF. CDR3 in DNA: TGTGCCAGCAGTTACTCGAAAGAGGGGGCCCTCGAGCAGTACTTC.

The rearrangement links TRBV2 to TRBJ2-1; D is perhaps TRBD2 (7 bases). Germline V gives CDR1 SNHLY, CDR2 FYNNEI. The CDR3 contains 17 residues. The ends were cut back, 0 bases at V and 1 base at J, with 13 bases in the middle. This chain's CDR3 is CASSEARGRGSYNEQFF. The CDR3 coding sequence is TGTGCCAGCAGTGAAGCGCGGGGGCGGGGTTCCTACAATGAGCAGTTCTTC.

J is TRBJ2-5 and V is TRBV19; D not certain. This CDR3 contains 13 residues. Trimming took 5 bases from V and 0 from J, leaving 7 bases between them. Germline V gene sequence: CDR1 LNHDA, CDR2 SQIVND (reference sequence). In nucleotides, the CDR3 is TGTGCCAGTAGTCTGCTGTACCAAGAGACCCAGTACTTC. This codes for CASSLLYQETQYF.

The chain joins TRBV21-1 to TRBJ1-3. TRBV21-1 is marked as a pseudogene. The CDR3 runs 17 residues. In nucleotides, the CDR3 is TGTGCCAGCAGCAAAGAATTAGGAATTTACTCTGGAAACACCATATATTTT. The encoded protein is CASSKELGIYSGNTIYF.

The chain couples TRBV6-5 to TRBJ1-1; tentatively, D is TRBD1 (5 bases). Trimming took off 4 bases at V and 4 bases at J, with 19 bases between the two ends. This CDR3 is 16 amino acids long. Per germline, CDR1 MNHEY and CDR2 SVGAGI. In nucleotides, the CDR3 is TGTGCCAGCAGTTCGGCGGCAGGGTTGGGAGGCACTGAAGCTTTCTTT. Translated, it gives CASSSAAGLGGTEAFF.

This rearrangement joins TRBV5-1 to TRBJ2-2, with 11 bases matching TRBD2. CDR1 is SGHRS and CDR2 is YFSETQ in the germline V gene. The CDR3 is made up of 17 amino acids. Losses at the gene ends were 5 bases for V and 3 bases for J; bases not matched to a gene: 9. In DNA form, the CDR3 reads TGCGCCAGCAGTCCCGGGACTAGCGGTTTGGACACCGGGGAGCTGTTTTTT. Its protein product is CASSPGTSGLDTGELFF.

This clone was counted between two and nine times. The rearrangement uses TRBV5-8 and TRBJ2-7; 10 positions agree with TRBD2. CDR1 is SGHTS and CDR2 is YDEGEE in the germline V gene. With 0 bases clipped from V and 1 base from J, the junction kept 7 bases outside the gene matches. The CDR3 is 17 residues long. This chain's CDR3 is CASSLVGGGLASYEQYF. The CDR3 coding sequence is TGTGCCAGCAGCTTGGTGGGGGGGGGACTAGCGTCCTACGAGCAGTACTTC.

This clone was detected only once. This chain joins TRBV7-9 and TRBJ2-7; D possibly uses TRBD1 or TRBD2 (5 bases each). Trimming removed 4 bases from V and 3 bases from J, with 22 bases in between. This CDR3 is built from 17 residues. In germline, CDR1 is SEHNR, CDR2 FQNEAQ (reference sequence). The chain's CDR3 is CASSSLEGRLAVYEQYF. CDR3 DNA sequence: TGTGCCAGCAGCTCCCTCGAGGGACGGCTTGCGGTCTACGAGCAGTACTTC.

This clone was counted a few times. This chain's CDR3 is CASSLDRGREFF. CDR3 coding DNA: TGTGCCAGCAGCTTGGACAGGGGTCGGGAGTTCTTC. This chain links TRBV7-2 with TRBJ2-1; 9 bases match TRBD1. CDR1 and CDR2 from the germline V gene are SGHTA and FQGNSA. This CDR3 comprises 12 residues. Trimming at V came to 3 bases and at J to 14 bases, leaving 5 bases not matched to a gene.

The chain recombines TRBV18 with TRBJ1-6; 7 nucleotides align to TRBD1. V shed 4 bases and J 0 bases; nucleotides not matched to a gene: 6. This CDR3 contains 17 residues. Germline CDR1 reads KGHSH; CDR2 reads LQKENI. Written as DNA, the CDR3 is TGTGCCAGCTCACGAACAGGGGAAAGCTCCTATAATTCACCCCTCCACTTT. Amino acids: CASSRTGESSYNSPLHF.

The chain recombines TRBV18 with TRBJ2-1, with 8 bases fitting TRBD1. The CDR3 runs 17 residues. J gave up 3 bases and V 6 bases, and 13 bases lay outside the gene matches. Germline V CDR1 and CDR2: KGHSH, LQKENI. The CDR3 region is CASSLGQGSSIYNEQFF. CDR3 nucleotides: TGTGCCAGCTCCCTAGGACAGGGCTCCTCGATCTACAATGAGCAGTTCTTC.

This clone was seen only once. The V gene is TRBV28, the J gene TRBJ1-6; TRBD1 might be the D (6 bases). Trimming took off 5 bases at V and 6 bases at J, with 14 bases between the two ends. This CDR3 has 15 residues. Per germline, CDR1 MDHEN and CDR2 SYDVKM. For the CDR3, the DNA is TGTGCCAGCAGTACCATCGGGACATTTAATTCACCCCTCCACTTT. Protein sequence: CASSTIGTFNSPLHF.

This chain uses TRBV12-5 with TRBJ1-2; 7 nucleotides align to TRBD1. The CDR3 is 16 amino acids. In germline, CDR1 is LGHNT, CDR2 FRNRAP. Trimming took 2 bases from V and 3 from J; bases not matched to a gene: 9. DNA for the CDR3: TGTGCTAGTGGTTTGTCCGGGACAGAAGTTTACTATGGCTACACCTTC. This gives the protein CASGLSGTEVYYGYTF.

The chain couples TRBV7-9 to TRBJ2-1; D gene unclear. This CDR3 is built from 12 residues. Germline CDR1 is SEHNR and CDR2 is FQNEAQ (reference sequence). The V end lost 6 bases, the J end lost 7 bases, and 10 bases lay between the germline ends. The CDR3 DNA reads as TGTGCCAGCAGGGATGTGAGAAATGAGCAGTTCTTC. Residues: CASRDVRNEQFF. Combining the CDR3 with reference TRBV7-9 and TRBJ2-1 gives the whole variable domain DTGVSQNPRHKITKRGQNVTFRCDPISEHNRLYWYRQTLGQGPEFLTYFQNEAQLEKSRLLSDRFSAERPKGSFSTLEIQRTEQGDSAMYLCASRDVRNEQFFGPGTRLTVL.

This sequence joins TRBV6-1 and TRBJ1-2, with D possibly being TRBD1 (6 bases). CDR3 size: 16 residues. Looked up from germline, CDR1 is MNHNS and CDR2 is SASEGT. Trimming removed 1 base from V and 8 bases from J, with 20 bases in between. CDR3 sequence: CASSEDPRQAVGGYTF. The CDR3 bases are TGTGCCAGCAGTGAAGATCCCCGACAGGCGGTGGGGGGCTACACCTTC.

The chain employs TRBV7-9 and TRBJ1-4; D gene uncertain. Per the germline V gene, CDR1 is SEHNR and CDR2 is FQNEAQ (reference sequence). The CDR3 runs to 16 residues. V dropped 10 bases and J dropped 3 bases, with 21 bases sitting between them. The CDR3 DNA reads as TGTGCCACCCCAAAAGTAAACGAGGATGCTAATGAAAAACTGTTTTTT. This encodes CATPKVNEDANEKLFF.

This chain's CDR3 is CASSIRRIGGRPPDTQYF. In DNA form, the CDR3 reads TGTGCCAGCAGCATAAGGCGCATCGGGGGGCGGCCGCCAGATACGCAGTATTTT. The chain couples TRBV13 to TRBJ2-3; D may be TRBD2 (7 bases). Trimming stripped 5 bases from V and 4 bases from J, with 25 bases between. The CDR3 loop spans 18 amino acids. Germline-derived CDR1 and CDR2 are PRHDT and FYEKMQ (reference sequence).

The V and J genes are TRBV4-1 and TRBJ2-5; a possible D gene is TRBD2 (7 bases). In germline, CDR1 is MGHRA, CDR2 YSYEKL. This CDR3 is 17 amino acids long. Trimming cost V 1 base and J 7 bases, with 22 bases left between them. The DNA for the CDR3 is TGCGCCAGCAGCCAAGTCGAGGGGGGGGGTTCTATCGGGACCCAGTACTTC. It codes for CASSQVEGGGSIGTQYF.

The rearrangement uses TRBV29-1 and TRBJ1-4, with a weak D call TRBD1 (6 bases). The CDR3 contains 13 residues. Germline CDR1 reads SQVTM; CDR2 reads ANQGSEA. Trimming removed 7 bases at V and 4 bases at J, with 13 bases between. Written as DNA, the CDR3 is TGCAGCGCCCGGGACACGAGTAATGAAAAACTGTTTTTT. Translated: CSARDTSNEKLFF.

The chain has TRBV4-1 and TRBJ1-2; no clear D. Germline CDR1 reads MGHRA; CDR2 reads YSYEKL. V dropped 4 bases and J dropped 2 bases, with 14 bases sitting between them. The CDR3 is made up of 15 amino acids. CDR3 in DNA: TGCGCCAGCAGCCTAGACGAAAGGCGAAACTATGGCTACACCTTC. Translation: CASSLDERRNYGYTF.

The gene calls are TRBV5-1 and TRBJ2-3; TRBD2 matches at 7 bases. CDR1 is SGHRS, CDR2 YFSETQ, per germline. V was clipped by 0 bases and J by 0 bases; unmatched bases: 1. The CDR3 contains 15 residues. The CDR3 DNA sequence: TGCGCCAGCAGCTTGGGGGGGGGTAGCACAGATACGCAGTATTTT. It encodes CASSLGGGSTDTQYF.

This clone was seen more than once but under ten times. The chain combines TRBV19 with TRBJ2-7; D call uncertain. The CDR3 extends over 13 amino acids. V was pared by 3 bases and J by 6 bases, with 12 bases between. Germline V gene lookup returns CDR1 LNHDA and CDR2 SQIVND (reference sequence). The CDR3 DNA sequence: TGTGCCAGTAGTATCAGGTCCTTGGGCGAGCAGTACTTC. Its translation is CASSIRSLGEQYF.

The chain has TRBV27 and TRBJ1-1, with D possibly matching TRBD1 (5 bases). This CDR3 spans 15 amino acids. V was cut by 6 bases and J by 6 bases, with 20 bases left in between. Germline assignment: CDR1 MNHEY and CDR2 SMNVEV (reference sequence). The CDR3 DNA follows: TGTGCCAGCAGGTCATCATTTGGACAAAGCCCTGAAGCTTTCTTT. It is translated as CASRSSFGQSPEAFF.

V usage is TRBV6-5 and J usage is TRBJ2-1; a weak D match, TRBD2 (6 bases). V lost 8 bases, J lost 3 bases, and 17 bases lay in between. The V gene's germline CDR1 is MNHEY and CDR2 SVGAGI. The CDR3 totals 15 residues. The CDR3 DNA reads as TGTGCCAGCGCGCGGAGGGGTTTATTCTACAATGAGCAGTTCTTC. Translated, it gives CASARRGLFYNEQFF.